One and the same sample provided the 24 T cell receptor beta chains below, sequenced in a study of T cells after yellow fever vaccination. TCRdb analysed the 5' RACE reads with MiXCR anew, one entry per CDR3 protein. The sample holds 300,000 to 400,000 distinct CDR3 sequences; roughly 4% are singletons and the top ten take approximately 24%. The specimen was PBMCs, collected 5 days after the yellow fever booster vaccination. These receptors came from a man in his late teens or twenties who received the YFV17D yellow fever vaccine.

V is TRBV27 and J is TRBJ1-5, with a tentative D call TRBD1 (5 bases). CDR3 length: 17 amino acids. V dropped 5 bases and J dropped 0 bases, with 17 bases sitting between them. Germline-derived CDR1 and CDR2 are MNHEY and SMNVEV (reference sequence). The DNA of the CDR3 is TGTGCCAGCAGTCCCCGAGGGGACGGCTATAGCAATCAGCCCCAGCATTTT. This codes for CASSPRGDGYSNQPQHF.

The rearrangement links TRBV20-1 to TRBJ2-7, with 10 bases lining up with TRBD2. Germline values: CDR1 DFQATT, CDR2 SNEGSKA (reference sequence). The CDR3 contains 14 residues. The V and J ends lost 3 bases and 6 bases, in that order; junction bases with no gene match: 8. The chain's CDR3 is CSARPGLALSEQYF. For the CDR3, the DNA is TGCAGTGCTAGGCCGGGACTAGCGTTGAGCGAGCAGTACTTC.

There are many counts of this clonotype. The chain has TRBV12-3 or TRBV12-4 and TRBJ2-2; D not certain. This CDR3 is built from 14 residues. V lost 3 bases, J lost 2 bases, and 7 bases lay in between. The DNA of the CDR3 is TGTGCCAGCAGTTTTTCTTTAAACACCGGGGAGCTGTTTTTT. Translating gives CASSFSLNTGELFF.

The genes are TRBV24-1 and TRBJ2-1; no clear D gene. The germline gives CDR1 KGHDR, CDR2 SFDVKD. The ends were cut back, 8 bases at V and 3 bases at J, with 10 bases in the middle. The CDR3 has 13 residues. The CDR3, as DNA: TGTGCCACCACCGGCTCCGACTACAATGAGCAGTTCTTC. Amino acids: CATTGSDYNEQFF.

With respect to this clonotype: A read error may produce the germline difference seen at one junction end. The chain couples TRBV7-6 to TRBJ1-2; D remains ambiguous. Per the germline V gene, CDR1 is SGHVS and CDR2 is FNYEAQ. There are 15 residues in the CDR3. The CDR3, as DNA: TGTGCCAGCAGCTTAAACCCTGGACCAAGCTATAGCTACACCTTC. Its protein product is CASSLNPGPSYSYTF.

This clonotype was detected only a few times. The J gene is TRBJ2-1, the V gene TRBV2; D assignment may be TRBD1 or TRBD2 (5 bases each). CDR1 is SNHLY, CDR2 FYNNEI, per germline. The V gene lost 3 bases and the J gene lost 4 bases, with 7 bases spanning the gap. The length of the CDR3 is 13 residues. CDR3 coding DNA: TGTGCCAGCAGTGACAGGGAGTACAATGAGCAGTTCTTC. Residues: CASSDREYNEQFF.

Many counts were recorded for this clonotype. The V and J genes are TRBV4-3 and TRBJ2-3; TRBD1 or TRBD2 may be the D gene (6 bases each). The CDR3 is 18 residues long. V was pared by 0 bases and J by 0 bases, with 16 bases between. CDR1 LGHNA and CDR2 YSLEER come from the germline V gene. CDR3 protein: CASSQDLLTGASTDTQYF. Written as DNA, the CDR3 is TGCGCCAGCAGCCAAGATCTGCTTACGGGGGCTAGCACAGATACGCAGTATTTT.

V usage is TRBV7-2 and J usage is TRBJ1-5; weak D call: TRBD1 (5 bases). CDR1 and CDR2 from the germline V gene are SGHTA and FQGNSA. Trimming stripped 1 base from V and 1 base from J, with 11 bases between. The CDR3 loop spans 16 amino acids. CDR3 DNA sequence: TGTGCCAGCAGCTTAGTCGGAGGGGAAAGCAATCAGCCCCAGCATTTT. Amino acids: CASSLVGGESNQPQHF. The full variable domain, completed using reference TRBV7-2 and TRBJ1-5, is GAGVSQSPSNKVTEKGKDVELRCDPISGHTALYWYRQSLGQGLEFLIYFQGNSAPDKSGLPSDRFSAERTGGSVSTLTIQRTQQEDSAVYLCASSLVGGESNQPQHFGDGTRLSIL.

As regards this clonotype: A single base separates this from a much larger clone, so it may be a read error. V gene TRBV20-1 combines with J gene TRBJ1-2; TRBD1 matches 7 bases. This CDR3 region has 12 residues. Per the germline V gene, CDR1 is DFQATT and CDR2 is SNEGSKA (reference sequence). CDR3 residues: CCASSGGDGYTF. The DNA of the CDR3 is TGCTGTGCTAGTTCAGGGGGTGATGGCTACACCTTC.

The V gene is TRBV2, the J gene TRBJ2-7; a possible D gene is TRBD2 (5 bases). The V end was cut by 6 bases, the J end by 4 bases, with 13 bases between. This CDR3 is built from 13 residues. CDR1 and CDR2 from the germline V gene are SNHLY and FYNNEI. The CDR3 loop is CASRQDSKYEQYV. The CDR3 coding sequence is TGTGCCAGCAGGCAGGACTCCAAGTACGAGCAGTACGTC.

The chain combines TRBV20-1 with TRBJ1-1; possibly TRBD1 for D (5 bases). This CDR3 is 12 amino acids long. The V end lost 6 bases, the J end lost 5 bases, and 13 bases lay between the germline ends. CDR1 DFQATT and CDR2 SNEGSKA come from the germline V gene (reference sequence). The CDR3 sequence: CSASPGRTEAFF. The CDR3 region has the DNA TGCAGTGCCAGCCCGGGACGTACTGAAGCTTTCTTT.

This clonotype has a handful of counts. V gene TRBV14 combines with J gene TRBJ2-5; D ambiguous. CDR1 and CDR2 (germline): SGHDN, FVKESK. The CDR3 runs to 13 residues. V gave up 1 base and J gave up 5 bases, with 8 bases separating them. This chain's CDR3 is CASSQAMGETQYF. For the CDR3, the DNA is TGTGCCAGCAGCCAAGCCATGGGGGAGACCCAGTACTTC.

The rearrangement uses TRBV19 and TRBJ1-2, with 10 bases aligning to TRBD1. V gave up 3 bases and J gave up 5 bases; unmatched junction bases: 3. The CDR3 has 14 amino acids. Germline CDR1 reads LNHDA; CDR2 reads SQIVND (reference sequence). The CDR3 spells CASSMGQGLYGYTF. DNA of the CDR3: TGTGCCAGTAGTATGGGACAGGGGTTGTATGGCTACACCTTC.

CDR3 sequence: CASSPPRPDTQYF. The CDR3 nucleotides are TGTGCCAGCAGTCCCCCTCGCCCAGATACGCAGTATTTT. The V gene is TRBV6-5, the J gene TRBJ2-3; D unclear. Germline values: CDR1 MNHEY, CDR2 SVGAGI. The CDR3 covers 13 residues. V was pared by 5 bases and J by 4 bases, with 10 bases between.

This clonotype was recorded a few times. V gene TRBV28 combines with J gene TRBJ2-1, with 10 bases identical to TRBD1. V gave up 5 bases and J gave up 7 bases; unmatched junction bases: 8. Germline V CDR1 and CDR2: MDHEN, SYDVKM. CDR3 length: 15 residues. CDR3 DNA sequence: TGTGCCAGCAGTGTCACGGGACAGGGGATTAATGAGCAGTTCTTC. Amino acid sequence: CASSVTGQGINEQFF.

The genes are TRBV3-1 and TRBJ2-5, with TRBD2 identical over 8 bases. Germline CDR1 is LGHDT and CDR2 is YNNKEL (reference sequence). With 6 bases clipped from V and 0 bases from J, the junction kept 6 bases outside the gene matches. This CDR3 has 15 residues. The CDR3 protein is CASRLGGGYQETQYF. The CDR3 DNA follows: TGTGCCAGCAGACTCGGGGGGGGGTACCAAGAGACCCAGTACTTC.

This chain uses TRBV9 with TRBJ1-3; no definite D call. The V and J ends lost 3 bases and 8 bases respectively, with 6 bases between them. The V gene's germline CDR1 is SGDLS and CDR2 YYNGEE. CDR3 size: 11 residues. The DNA for the CDR3 is TGTGCCAGCAGCGCCGGGGACACCATATATTTT. It translates to CASSAGDTIYF.

This clonotype showed up just a few times. The rearrangement links TRBV7-6 to TRBJ2-3; 16 nucleotides match TRBD2. The CDR3 length is 17 residues. Germline assignment: CDR1 SGHVS and CDR2 FNYEAQ. Trimming took 5 bases from V and 2 from J; bases not matched to a gene: 4. CDR3 nucleotides: TGTGCCAGCAGCAATGGGACTAGCGGGAGGGCCACAGATACGCAGTATTTT. It is translated as CASSNGTSGRATDTQYF. The whole variable domain, filled in from reference TRBV7-6 and TRBJ2-3, reads GAGVSQSPRYKVTKRGQDVALRCDPISGHVSLYWYRQALGQGPEFLTYFNYEAQQDKSGLPNDRFSAERPEGSISTLTIQRTEQRDSAMYRCASSNGTSGRATDTQYFGPGTRLTVL.

The table lists this clonotype with a few counts. The chain has TRBV27 and TRBJ2-2; 7 bases are a match to TRBD1. The CDR3 totals 15 residues. The V gene end was trimmed by 9 bases and the J gene end by 0 bases; junction bases not matched to a gene: 7. Germline CDR1 and CDR2: MNHEY and SMNVEV (reference sequence). In DNA form, the CDR3 reads TGTGCCAGTCGTACCGGGACAGCGAACACCGGGGAGCTGTTTTTT. Its protein product is CASRTGTANTGELFF.

This clonotype was seen a single time. This rearrangement joins TRBV6-6 to TRBJ2-5, with 7 bases identical to TRBD2. Germline lookup yields CDR1 MNHNY and CDR2 SVGAGI (reference sequence). Unmatched junction bases numbered 21, after V lost 6 bases and J lost 2 bases. The CDR3 has 19 amino acids. The CDR3 loop is CASSTLRGESARLQETQYF. In DNA form, the CDR3 reads TGTGCCAGCAGCACCCTCCGGGGGGAGAGTGCCCGACTTCAAGAGACCCAGTACTTC.

This sequence joins TRBV6-2 or TRBV6-3 and TRBJ1-5; D unresolved. CDR3 length: 13 amino acids. In germline, CDR1 is MNHEY, CDR2 SVGEGT. The V gene lost 6 bases and the J gene lost 7 bases, with 13 bases spanning the gap. CDR3 loop: CASREYMGQPQHF. DNA of the CDR3: TGTGCCAGCAGGGAGTATATGGGACAGCCCCAGCATTTT.

The V call is TRBV5-4, the J call TRBJ1-6; possible D gene TRBD1, 5 bases. The CDR3 extends over 16 amino acids. The germline CDR1 and CDR2 sequences are SGHNT and YYREEE (reference sequence). V lost 2 bases to trimming and J lost 1 base, with 10 bases between them. The CDR3 loop is CASSFGGRSYNSPLHF. DNA of the CDR3: TGTGCCAGCAGCTTCGGGGGGAGATCCTATAATTCACCCCTCCACTTT.

This clonotype turned up a few times. V gene TRBV29-1 combines with J gene TRBJ1-3; TRBD1 matches 7 bases. The V and J ends lost 5 bases and 0 bases, in that order; junction bases with no gene match: 19. Germline assignment: CDR1 SQVTM and CDR2 ANQGSEA. CDR3 length: 19 residues. The CDR3 bases are TGCAGCGTTCGTTTGGGACAGCGAATTACTGGGAGCTCTGGAAACACCATATATTTT. Protein: CSVRLGQRITGSSGNTIYF.

The chain joins TRBV12-3 or TRBV12-4 to TRBJ1-4, with D possibly being TRBD1 (6 bases). V gave up 4 bases and J gave up 7 bases, with 13 bases separating them. The CDR3 spans 14 residues. CDR3 sequence (DNA): TGTGCCAGCAGTTATCAGGGGTCCGGTGAAAAACTGTTTTTT. Translation: CASSYQGSGEKLFF.